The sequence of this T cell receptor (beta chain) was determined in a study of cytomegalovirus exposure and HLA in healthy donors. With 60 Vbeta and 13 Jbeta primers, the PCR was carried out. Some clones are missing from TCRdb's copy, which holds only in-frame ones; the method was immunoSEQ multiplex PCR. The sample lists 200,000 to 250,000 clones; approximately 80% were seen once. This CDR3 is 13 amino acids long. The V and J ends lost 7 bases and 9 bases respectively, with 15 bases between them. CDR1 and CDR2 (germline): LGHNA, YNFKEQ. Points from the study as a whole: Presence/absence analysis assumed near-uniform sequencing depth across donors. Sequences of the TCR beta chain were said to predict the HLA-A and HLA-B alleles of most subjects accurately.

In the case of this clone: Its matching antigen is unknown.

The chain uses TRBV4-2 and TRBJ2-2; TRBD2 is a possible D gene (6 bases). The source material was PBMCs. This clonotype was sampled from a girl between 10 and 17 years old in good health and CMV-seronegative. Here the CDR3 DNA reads TGTGCCAGCAACACGGCGGAGGGCAGGGAGCTGTTTTTT. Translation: CASNTAEGRELFF.